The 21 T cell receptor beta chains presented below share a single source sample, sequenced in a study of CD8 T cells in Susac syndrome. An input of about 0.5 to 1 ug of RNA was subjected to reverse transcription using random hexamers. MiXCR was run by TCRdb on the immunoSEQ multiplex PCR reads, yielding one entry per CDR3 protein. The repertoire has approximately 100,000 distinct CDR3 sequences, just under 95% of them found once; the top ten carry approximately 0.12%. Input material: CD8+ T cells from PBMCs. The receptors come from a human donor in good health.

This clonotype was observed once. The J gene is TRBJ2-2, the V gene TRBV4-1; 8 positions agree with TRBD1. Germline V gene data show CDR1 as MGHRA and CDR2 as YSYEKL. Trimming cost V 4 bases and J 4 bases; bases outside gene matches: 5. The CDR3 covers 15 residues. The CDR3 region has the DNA TGCGCCAGCAGCCGGACAGGGATTATCACCGGGGAGCTGTTTTTT. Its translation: CASSRTGIITGELFF.

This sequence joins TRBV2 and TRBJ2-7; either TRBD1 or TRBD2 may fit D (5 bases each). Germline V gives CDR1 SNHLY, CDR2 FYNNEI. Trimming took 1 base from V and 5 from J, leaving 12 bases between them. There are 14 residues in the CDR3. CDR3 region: CASSEGGTKHEQYF. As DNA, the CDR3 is TGTGCCAGCAGTGAAGGGGGGACGAAGCACGAGCAGTACTTC. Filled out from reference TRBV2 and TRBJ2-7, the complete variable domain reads EPEVTQTPSHQVTQMGQEVILRCVPISNHLYFYWYRQILGQKVEFLVSFYNNEISEKSEIFDDQFSVERPDGSNFTLKIRSTKLEDSAMYFCASSEGGTKHEQYFGPGTRLTVT.

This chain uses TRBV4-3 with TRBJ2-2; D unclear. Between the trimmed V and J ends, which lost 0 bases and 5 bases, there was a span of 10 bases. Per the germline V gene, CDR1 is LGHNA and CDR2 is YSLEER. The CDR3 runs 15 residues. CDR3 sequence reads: CASSQDRLPTGELFF. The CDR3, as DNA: TGCGCCAGCAGCCAAGATCGACTTCCTACCGGGGAGCTGTTTTTT.

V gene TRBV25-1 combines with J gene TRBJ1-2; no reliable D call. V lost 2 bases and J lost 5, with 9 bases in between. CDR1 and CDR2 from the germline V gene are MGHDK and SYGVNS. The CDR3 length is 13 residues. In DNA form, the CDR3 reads TGTGCCAGCAGTGAAACCGGGAGGTATGGCTACACCTTC. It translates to CASSETGRYGYTF.

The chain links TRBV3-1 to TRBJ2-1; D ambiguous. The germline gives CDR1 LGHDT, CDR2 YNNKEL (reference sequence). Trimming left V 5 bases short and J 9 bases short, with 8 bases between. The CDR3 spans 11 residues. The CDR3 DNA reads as TGTGCCAGCAGCACCGGCGGTGAGCAGTTCTTC. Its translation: CASSTGGEQFF.

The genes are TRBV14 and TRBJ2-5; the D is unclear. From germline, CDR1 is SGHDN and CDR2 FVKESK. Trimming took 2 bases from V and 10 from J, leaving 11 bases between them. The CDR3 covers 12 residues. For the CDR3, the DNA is TGTGCCAGCAGCCAAAGCCAAACCATCCAGTACTTC. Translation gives CASSQSQTIQYF.

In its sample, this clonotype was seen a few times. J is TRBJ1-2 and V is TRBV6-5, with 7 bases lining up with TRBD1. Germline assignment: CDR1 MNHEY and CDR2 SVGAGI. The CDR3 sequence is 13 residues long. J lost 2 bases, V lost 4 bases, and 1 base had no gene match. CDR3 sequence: CASSSDRNYGYTF. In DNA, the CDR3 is TGTGCCAGCAGTTCGGACAGGAACTATGGCTACACCTTC.

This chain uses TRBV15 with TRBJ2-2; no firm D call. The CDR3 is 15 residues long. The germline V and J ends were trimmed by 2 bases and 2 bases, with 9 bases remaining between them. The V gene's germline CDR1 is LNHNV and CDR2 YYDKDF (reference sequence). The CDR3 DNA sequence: TGTGCCACCAGCAGACCAGTGGGCAACACCGGGGAGCTGTTTTTT. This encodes CATSRPVGNTGELFF. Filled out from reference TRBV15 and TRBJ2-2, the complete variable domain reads DAMVIQNPRYQVTQFGKPVTLSCSQTLNHNVMYWYQQKSSQAPKLLFHYYDKDFNNEADTPDNFQSRRPNTSFCFLDIRSPGLGDTAMYLCATSRPVGNTGELFFGEGSRLTVL.

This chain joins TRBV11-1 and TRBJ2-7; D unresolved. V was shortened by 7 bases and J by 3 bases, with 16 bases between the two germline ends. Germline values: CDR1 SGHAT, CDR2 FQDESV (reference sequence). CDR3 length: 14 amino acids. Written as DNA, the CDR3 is TGTGCCAGCACGCGAACCGGTGGCGGCTACGAGCAGTACTTC. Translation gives CASTRTGGGYEQYF.

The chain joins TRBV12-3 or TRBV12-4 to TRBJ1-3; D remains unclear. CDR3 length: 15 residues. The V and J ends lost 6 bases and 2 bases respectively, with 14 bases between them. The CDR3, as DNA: TGTGCCAGCAGCTCTTGGGGTTCCCCTGGAAACACCATATATTTT. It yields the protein CASSSWGSPGNTIYF.

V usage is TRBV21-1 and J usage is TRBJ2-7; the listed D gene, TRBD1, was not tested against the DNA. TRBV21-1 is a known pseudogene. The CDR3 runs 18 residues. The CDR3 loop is CASSLQRGGVGDADEQYF. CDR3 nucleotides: TGTGCCAGCAGCTTACAGCGGGGCGGGGTAGGGGACGCCGACGAGCAGTACTTC.

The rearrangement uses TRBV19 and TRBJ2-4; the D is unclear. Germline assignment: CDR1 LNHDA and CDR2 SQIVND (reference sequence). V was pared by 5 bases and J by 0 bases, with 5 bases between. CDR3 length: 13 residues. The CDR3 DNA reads TGTGCCAGTAGTGGGGTAGCCAAAAACATTCAGTACTTC. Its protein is CASSGVAKNIQYF.

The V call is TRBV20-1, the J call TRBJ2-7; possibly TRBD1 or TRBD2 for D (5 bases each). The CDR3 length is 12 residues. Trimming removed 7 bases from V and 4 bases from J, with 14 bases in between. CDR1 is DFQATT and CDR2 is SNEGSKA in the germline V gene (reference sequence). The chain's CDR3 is CSVGSGSYEQYF. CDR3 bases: TGCAGTGTGGGGTCAGGGAGTTACGAGCAGTACTTC.

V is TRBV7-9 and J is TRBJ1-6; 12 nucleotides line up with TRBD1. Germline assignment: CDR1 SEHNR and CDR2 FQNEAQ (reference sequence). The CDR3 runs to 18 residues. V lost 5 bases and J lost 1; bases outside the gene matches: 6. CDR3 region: CASSLGTGGNSYNSPLHF. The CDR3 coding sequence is TGTGCCAGCAGCCTGGGGACAGGGGGCAATTCCTATAATTCACCCCTCCACTTT.

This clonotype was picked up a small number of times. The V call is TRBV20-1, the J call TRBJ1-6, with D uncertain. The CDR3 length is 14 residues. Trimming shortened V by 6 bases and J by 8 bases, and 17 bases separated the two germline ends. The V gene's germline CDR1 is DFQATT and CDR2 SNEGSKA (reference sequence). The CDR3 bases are TGCAGTGCGGCGGTCCATGGCGCCTATTCACCCCTCCACTTT. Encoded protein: CSAAVHGAYSPLHF.

Written as DNA, the CDR3 is TGTGCCTGGAGTGTTAGCAATCAGCCCCAGCATTTT. Protein: CAWSVSNQPQHF. The rearrangement uses TRBV30 and TRBJ1-5; D unresolved. Germline V lookup: CDR1 GTSNPN, CDR2 SVGIG (reference sequence). Trimming pared 0 bases from V and 0 bases from J, leaving 0 bases between. CDR3 length: 12 amino acids.

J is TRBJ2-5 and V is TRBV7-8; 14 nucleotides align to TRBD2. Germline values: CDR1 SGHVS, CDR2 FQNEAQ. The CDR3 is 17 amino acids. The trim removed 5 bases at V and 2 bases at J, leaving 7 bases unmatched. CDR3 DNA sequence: TGTGCCAGCAGCCCGCCGACTAGCGGGGGGGTTCAAGAGACCCAGTACTTC. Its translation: CASSPPTSGGVQETQYF.

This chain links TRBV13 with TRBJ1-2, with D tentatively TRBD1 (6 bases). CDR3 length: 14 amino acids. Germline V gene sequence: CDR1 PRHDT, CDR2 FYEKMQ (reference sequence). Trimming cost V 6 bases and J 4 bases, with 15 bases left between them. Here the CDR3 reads CASSTGSGIYGYTF. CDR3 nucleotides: TGTGCCAGCAGTACAGGGAGTGGTATCTATGGCTACACCTTC.

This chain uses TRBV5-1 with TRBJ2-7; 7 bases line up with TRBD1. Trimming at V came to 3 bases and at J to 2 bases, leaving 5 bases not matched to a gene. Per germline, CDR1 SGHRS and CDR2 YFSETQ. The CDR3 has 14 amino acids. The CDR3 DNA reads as TGCGCCAGCAGCTCCGGACAGGCTGCCTACGAGCAGTACTTC. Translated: CASSSGQAAYEQYF.

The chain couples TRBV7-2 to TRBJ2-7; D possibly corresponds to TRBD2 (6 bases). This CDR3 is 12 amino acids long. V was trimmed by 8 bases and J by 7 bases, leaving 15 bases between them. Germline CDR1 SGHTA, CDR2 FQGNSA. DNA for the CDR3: TGTGCCAGCTCACGGGGACTCGGGGAGCAGTACTTC. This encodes CASSRGLGEQYF.

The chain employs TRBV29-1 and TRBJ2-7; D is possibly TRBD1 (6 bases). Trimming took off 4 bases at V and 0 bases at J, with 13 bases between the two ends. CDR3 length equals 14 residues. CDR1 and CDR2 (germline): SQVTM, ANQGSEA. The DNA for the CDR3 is TGCAGCGTTGGTTACGGACAGAACTCCTACGAGCAGTACTTC. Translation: CSVGYGQNSYEQYF.